These T cell receptor beta chains were read from a single sample in a study of cytomegalovirus exposure and HLA in healthy donors. The table came from immunoSEQ multiplex PCR; TCRdb's copy has only in-frame clones and leaves some out. The top ten clones hold roughly 9.7% of a sample with 110,000 to 150,000 clones, approximately 82% of them seen once. Source material: PBMCs. The receptors stem from a woman aged 60-75 years in good health and CMV-seropositive. Each CDR3 is given with its conserved first and last residue. The D gene is left open where the match is weak. Where a row states a size, it is once, few, many or the class of an expanded clone; other rows omit it.

J gene: TRBJ1-6
D gene: -
clone size: once
V gene: TRBV2
CDR3 protein: CASGRGSYNSPLHF
CDR3 DNA: TGTGCCAGCGGACGCGGGTCCTATAATTCACCCCTCCACTTT

J gene: TRBJ2-1
D gene: -
clone size: -
V gene: TRBV7-2
CDR3 protein: CASSLMWAVFNEQFF
CDR3 DNA: TGTGCCAGCAGCTTAATGTGGGCAGTTTTTAATGAGCAGTTCTTC

J gene: TRBJ2-1
D gene: -
clone size: -
V gene: TRBV30
CDR3 protein: CAWSGDLLRNEQFF
CDR3 DNA: TGTGCCTGGAGTGGCGACTTACTACGGAATGAGCAGTTCTTC

J gene: TRBJ2-5
D gene: TRBD1
clone size: -
V gene: TRBV7-9
CDR3 protein: CASSPQGQGDETQYF
CDR3 DNA: TGTGCCAGCAGCCCCCAAGGACAGGGCGACGAGACCCAGTACTTC

J gene: TRBJ2-5
D gene: TRBD2
clone size: -
V gene: TRBV4-3
CDR3 protein: CASSLLAGGGETQYF
CDR3 DNA: TGCGCCAGCAGCCTTCTAGCGGGAGGTGGGGAGACCCAGTACTTC

J gene: TRBJ1-2
D gene: -
clone size: few
V gene: TRBV9
CDR3 protein: CASSLDSIYGYTF
CDR3 DNA: TGTGCCAGCAGCCTGGACAGCATCTATGGCTACACCTTC

J gene: TRBJ2-7
D gene: -
clone size: -
V gene: TRBV6-5
CDR3 protein: CASSKRQEQYF
CDR3 DNA: TGTGCCAGCAGTAAAAGACAGGAACAGTACTTC

J gene: TRBJ2-1
D gene: -
clone size: -
V gene: TRBV7-6
CDR3 protein: CASSLESGFQFF
CDR3 DNA: TGTGCCAGCAGCTTAGAGTCAGGGTTTCAGTTCTTC

J gene: TRBJ2-7
D gene: -
clone size: -
V gene: TRBV5-1
CDR3 protein: CASSPLASSSYEQYF
CDR3 DNA: TGCGCCAGCTCCCCTTTGGCTAGCAGCTCCTACGAGCAGTACTTC

J gene: TRBJ2-1
D gene: TRBD2
clone size: -
V gene: TRBV5-1
CDR3 protein: CASSSGSTGLDNEQFF
CDR3 DNA: TGCGCCAGCAGCTCCGGCTCAACTGGACTAGACAATGAGCAGTTCTTC

J gene: TRBJ1-4
D gene: -
clone size: once
V gene: TRBV28
CDR3 protein: CATVAANEKLFF
CDR3 DNA: TGTGCCACGGTGGCGGCTAATGAAAAACTGTTTTTT

J gene: TRBJ2-1
D gene: -
clone size: -
V gene: TRBV29-1
CDR3 protein: CSVEGTDYNEQFF
CDR3 DNA: TGCAGCGTTGAAGGGACAGATTACAATGAGCAGTTCTTC

J gene: TRBJ2-1
D gene: -
clone size: few
V gene: TRBV7-2
CDR3 protein: CASSLAVDPSYNEQFF
CDR3 DNA: TGTGCCAGCAGCTTAGCGGTAGATCCCTCCTACAATGAGCAGTTCTTC

J gene: TRBJ2-7
D gene: TRBD2
clone size: -
V gene: TRBV2
CDR3 protein: CASRTSGSFYEQYF
CDR3 DNA: TGTGCCAGTAGGACTAGCGGGAGTTTCTACGAGCAGTACTTC

J gene: TRBJ1-1
D gene: TRBD1
clone size: -
V gene: TRBV10-2
CDR3 protein: CASSSTGTGNTEAFF
CDR3 DNA: TGCGCCAGCAGTTCTACCGGGACAGGGAATACTGAAGCTTTCTTT

J gene: TRBJ1-1
D gene: -
clone size: -
V gene: TRBV7-9
CDR3 protein: CASRIRDLGTEAFF
CDR3 DNA: TGTGCCAGCAGGATCCGGGATCTGGGCACTGAAGCTTTCTTT

J gene: TRBJ2-1
D gene: -
clone size: -
V gene: TRBV29-1
CDR3 protein: CSVEMAPRNEQFF
CDR3 DNA: TGCAGCGTTGAAATGGCCCCGCGGAATGAGCAGTTCTTC

J gene: TRBJ2-2
D gene: TRBD2
clone size: -
V gene: TRBV27
CDR3 protein: CASRGGWQRNTGELFF
CDR3 DNA: TGTGCCAGCAGGGGGGGGTGGCAGCGGAACACCGGGGAGCTGTTTTTT

J gene: TRBJ2-3
D gene: TRBD2
clone size: -
V gene: TRBV7-2
CDR3 protein: CASSLELAGGADTQYF
CDR3 DNA: TGTGCCAGCAGCTTAGAACTAGCGGGAGGTGCAGATACGCAGTATTTT

J gene: TRBJ1-1
D gene: -
clone size: -
V gene: TRBV6-4
CDR3 protein: CASSDTGFTEAFF
CDR3 DNA: TGTGCCAGCAGTGACACGGGGTTCACTGAAGCTTTCTTT

J gene: TRBJ2-2
D gene: TRBD2
clone size: -
V gene: TRBV2
CDR3 protein: CASTREGGRMSTGELFF
CDR3 DNA: TGTGCCAGCACCCGGGAGGGCGGGAGGATGTCCACCGGGGAGCTGTTTTTT

J gene: TRBJ2-7
D gene: -
clone size: once
V gene: TRBV5-1
CDR3 protein: CASSLRGSEQYF
CDR3 DNA: TGCGCCAGCAGCTTGCGGGGAAGCGAGCAGTACTTC

J gene: TRBJ2-1
D gene: TRBD2
clone size: -
V gene: TRBV28
CDR3 protein: CASSFLAGVGNEQFF
CDR3 DNA: TGTGCCAGCAGTTTCCTAGCGGGAGTTGGCAATGAGCAGTTCTTC

J gene: TRBJ2-1
D gene: -
clone size: -
V gene: TRBV27
CDR3 protein: CASSLFPESGSYNEQFF
CDR3 DNA: TGTGCCAGCAGTTTATTTCCGGAATCGGGCTCCTACAATGAGCAGTTCTTC

J gene: TRBJ2-5
D gene: -
clone size: -
V gene: TRBV28
CDR3 protein: CASSIPSLGRDQETQYF
CDR3 DNA: TGTGCCAGCAGTATACCCTCTCTAGGGCGGGACCAAGAGACCCAGTACTTC

J gene: TRBJ1-5
D gene: -
clone size: -
V gene: TRBV19
CDR3 protein: CASSMAGSSNQPQHF
CDR3 DNA: TGTGCCAGTAGTATGGCAGGGTCCAGCAATCAGCCCCAGCATTTT

J gene: TRBJ2-1
D gene: -
clone size: -
V gene: TRBV7-9
CDR3 protein: CASTPKALYNEQFF
CDR3 DNA: TGTGCCAGCACCCCCAAAGCCCTATACAATGAGCAGTTCTTC

J gene: TRBJ2-7
D gene: TRBD1
clone size: -
V gene: TRBV5-1
CDR3 protein: CASSPTGTGGNEQYF
CDR3 DNA: TGCGCCAGCAGCCCGACCGGGACAGGGGGAAACGAGCAGTACTTC

J gene: TRBJ2-3
D gene: TRBD2
clone size: -
V gene: TRBV7-6
CDR3 protein: CASSLAGGFTDTQYF
CDR3 DNA: TGTGCCAGCAGCTTAGCGGGGGGGTTCACAGATACGCAGTATTTT

J gene: TRBJ2-5
D gene: -
clone size: -
V gene: TRBV5-4
CDR3 protein: CASSLAVGRGYQETQYF
CDR3 DNA: TGTGCCAGCAGCTTGGCCGTTGGTAGAGGGTACCAAGAGACCCAGTACTTC

J gene: TRBJ1-1
D gene: TRBD1
clone size: -
V gene: TRBV4-2
CDR3 protein: CASSQDQPGGRMNTEAFF
CDR3 DNA: TGTGCCAGCAGCCAAGACCAGCCAGGGGGCCGGATGAACACTGAAGCTTTCTTT

J gene: TRBJ1-4
D gene: -
clone size: few
V gene: TRBV6-1
CDR3 protein: CASRAPGGIEKLFF
CDR3 DNA: TGTGCCAGCCGCGCACCCGGGGGGATTGAAAAACTGTTTTTT

J gene: TRBJ2-5
D gene: -
clone size: -
V gene: TRBV6-1
CDR3 protein: CASSPDRVSQTQYF
CDR3 DNA: TGTGCCAGCAGTCCGGACAGAGTTTCTCAGACCCAGTACTTC

J gene: TRBJ2-7
D gene: -
clone size: -
V gene: TRBV5-1
CDR3 protein: CASSLEVGGYEQYF
CDR3 DNA: TGCGCCAGCAGCTTGGAAGTTGGAGGTTACGAGCAGTACTTC

J gene: TRBJ2-7
D gene: -
clone size: -
V gene: TRBV25-1
CDR3 protein: CASSELGPGGYEQYF
CDR3 DNA: TGTGCCAGCAGTGAATTAGGTCCGGGTGGCTACGAGCAGTACTTC

J gene: TRBJ2-3
D gene: TRBD2
clone size: few
V gene: TRBV28
CDR3 protein: CASSFSREALTDTQYF
CDR3 DNA: TGTGCCAGCAGTTTCTCCCGGGAGGCCCTCACAGATACGCAGTATTTT

J gene: TRBJ2-7
D gene: TRBD2
clone size: -
V gene: TRBV28
CDR3 protein: CASSGTSEAYEQYF
CDR3 DNA: TGTGCCAGCAGTGGGACTAGCGAGGCCTACGAGCAGTACTTC

J gene: TRBJ1-1
D gene: TRBD1
clone size: -
V gene: TRBV9
CDR3 protein: CASSRTGGDRAPTEAFF
CDR3 DNA: TGTGCCAGCAGCCGGACGGGCGGCGACAGGGCGCCCACTGAAGCTTTCTTT

J gene: TRBJ1-6
D gene: TRBD1
clone size: -
V gene: TRBV29-1
CDR3 protein: CSVIQGADSPLHF
CDR3 DNA: TGCAGCGTCATACAGGGGGCGGATTCACCCCTCCACTTT

J gene: TRBJ2-3
D gene: -
clone size: -
V gene: TRBV19
CDR3 protein: CASSQGNLGDTQYF
CDR3 DNA: TGTGCCAGCTCACAGGGAAATCTGGGAGATACGCAGTATTTT

J gene: TRBJ1-1
D gene: -
clone size: once
V gene: TRBV19
CDR3 protein: CASSSQSYTEAFF
CDR3 DNA: TGTGCCAGTAGTAGCCAGTCGTACACTGAAGCTTTCTTT

J gene: TRBJ2-5
D gene: TRBD1
clone size: -
V gene: TRBV19
CDR3 protein: CATSLPGTGVETQYF
CDR3 DNA: TGTGCCACCAGTCTCCCGGGGACAGGTGTGGAGACCCAGTACTTC

J gene: TRBJ1-5
D gene: -
clone size: -
V gene: TRBV27
CDR3 protein: CASSGSRVNNQPQHF
CDR3 DNA: TGTGCCAGCAGTGGGTCCAGGGTCAACAATCAGCCCCAGCATTTT

J gene: TRBJ2-1
D gene: TRBD2
clone size: -
V gene: TRBV7-2
CDR3 protein: CASTAGTSGNNEQFF
CDR3 DNA: TGTGCCAGCACCGCCGGGACTAGCGGCAACAATGAGCAGTTCTTC

J gene: TRBJ2-7
D gene: TRBD1
clone size: -
V gene: TRBV10-3
CDR3 protein: CAISEEGAREQYF
CDR3 DNA: TGTGCCATCAGTGAAGAGGGGGCGCGCGAGCAGTACTTC

J gene: TRBJ2-1
D gene: -
clone size: -
V gene: TRBV7-3
CDR3 protein: CASSLTRNYHFNEQFF
CDR3 DNA: TGTGCCAGCAGCTTAACTCGGAACTACCATTTCAATGAGCAGTTCTTC

J gene: TRBJ1-2
D gene: -
clone size: few
V gene: TRBV7-9
CDR3 protein: CASSTERGGYYGYTF
CDR3 DNA: TGTGCCAGCAGCACCGAAAGGGGGGGTTACTATGGCTACACCTTC

J gene: TRBJ2-3
D gene: -
clone size: -
V gene: TRBV5-1
CDR3 protein: CASSLAGSSTDTQYF
CDR3 DNA: TGCGCCAGCAGCTTGGCAGGGTCTAGCACAGATACGCAGTATTTT

J gene: TRBJ2-7
D gene: TRBD1
clone size: -
V gene: TRBV6-5
CDR3 protein: CASSYSRGFRSYEQYF
CDR3 DNA: TGTGCCAGCAGTTACTCCAGGGGGTTTAGGAGCTACGAGCAGTACTTC

J gene: TRBJ1-5
D gene: -
clone size: once
V gene: TRBV19
CDR3 protein: CASSFHYQPQHF
CDR3 DNA: TGTGCCAGTAGTTTTCACTATCAGCCCCAGCATTTT

J gene: TRBJ2-3
D gene: -
clone size: -
V gene: TRBV27
CDR3 protein: CASTRGGSTDTQYF
CDR3 DNA: TGTGCCAGCACGCGCGGAGGGTCCACAGATACGCAGTATTTT

J gene: TRBJ2-5
D gene: TRBD1
clone size: -
V gene: TRBV2
CDR3 protein: CASRGTGEETQYF
CDR3 DNA: TGTGCCAGCAGAGGGACAGGGGAAGAGACCCAGTACTTC

J gene: TRBJ2-5
D gene: TRBD1
clone size: -
V gene: TRBV19
CDR3 protein: CASSADREKAQYF
CDR3 DNA: TGTGCCAGTAGTGCGGACAGGGAAAAGGCCCAGTACTTC

J gene: TRBJ2-7
D gene: TRBD2
clone size: -
V gene: TRBV20-1
CDR3 protein: CSAGLVEQYF
CDR3 DNA: TGCAGTGCTGGACTAGTCGAGCAGTACTTC